This T cell receptor beta chain was sequenced for a study of shared T cell receptors in the human thymus (dated by TCRdb to 2020 to 2023). Notes on the research overall: The study investigated the way shared, self-reactive T-cell receptor alpha chains are produced in the human thymus.

V is clipped by 1 base and J by 2 bases, and the sequence between their germline boundaries is 24 bases long. CDR1 and CDR2 are drawn from the germline V gene: SGHVT, SQSDAQ. The CDR3 goes from the cysteine to the phenylalanine over 21 residues. Just the 63-base CDR3 DNA is kept, in frame starting at base 1. The library was prepared using the immunoSEQ multiplex PCR assay. TCRdb took over this immuneACCESS table, retaining in-frame rearrangements with V and J assigned. Such tables are incomplete; in checked studies, under half of the missing clones stem from an unresolved V gene, and the remainder is unexplained. The table for this sample lists about 660,000 clones; roughly 90% of them were counted only once. About 0.01% of the sample is held by the ten biggest clonotypes. Concerning this clone itself: There is no known antigen for this receptor. No much larger clone exists at a distance of one base, and base qualities are not known.

In addition, the sample was reused for a study of human thymus T cells. According to the second study: Donors were immunologically healthy infants undergoing open corrective cardiac surgery for congenital heart defects in Finland. Thymus tissue was collected as surgical resects that were removed during corrective cardiac surgery. Usage of V and J gene segments appeared to be biased in both the thymic and the peripheral blood repertoires. According to the related research, thymic TCR repertoires were highly overlapping among unrelated individuals. TCR alpha and beta repertoires from roughly 8 infant thymus samples and a few related peripheral blood samples were characterized in the study. The infant donors were 7 to 244 days old, and the cohort included five or six males and two females. Thymocytes were released mechanically from tissue and stored at -70 °C as pellets of roughly 8.5-32 million cells. Genomic DNA was extracted from frozen cell pellets with a QIAsymphony instrument. The immunoSEQ multiplex PCR assay was used to amplify the TCRB and TCRAD loci from a standardized quantity of quality-controlled genomic DNA. The amplicons covered the V(D)J region and were long enough to include the CDR3 and to identify the V and J genes. Through the commercial immunoSEQ service, the amplicons were sequenced on an Illumina platform. Primer bias and sequencing errors were corrected as previously described, and TCRAD and TCRB definitions were based on the IMGT database. immunoSEQ Analyzer 3.0 and VDJTools were used for repertoire analysis, which covered basic statistics, V/J segment usage, diversity estimates, rarefaction and pairwise overlap. To estimate diversity, the Chao1, ChaoE, Efron-Thisted, Shannon and inverse Simpson indices were applied, and diversity was also estimated on datasets down-sampled to the smallest sample. Repertoire overlap was assessed by strict matching of CDR3 nucleotide sequence, V gene and J gene, and clustering was done by Jaccard-based multidimensional scaling. On average, thymus samples yielded 810,000 or so unique TCRB clonotypes, whereas blood samples yielded 70,000 to 100,000.

Sequencing input: thymocytes. The clonotype was recovered from a boy under three years old with a congenital heart defect. Donor details come from another sample of the same person, matched by shared clones. The rearrangement combines TRBV7-4 with TRBJ2-6, and TRBD2 may be the D gene, going by 5 matching bases. At the DNA level, the sequence is TGTGCCAGCAGCTTAGAACTGGGTCGGAGACTCGAGGGCACTGGGGCCAACGTCCTGACTTTC. The encoded protein is CASSLELGRRLEGTGANVLTF.